These 22 T cell receptor beta chains came from one sample sequenced in a study of blood T cells in healthy people across ages. A second PCR of 7 to 11 cycles used a sample-barcoded 5' primer and a J-beta primer mix. MiXCR, applied by TCRdb to the 5' RACE reads, yields one record per CDR3 protein. The sample lists about 930,000 distinct CDR3 sequences; roughly 28% were seen once. The same sample was also used in a study of T cells of mothers and their children.

Sequencing was carried out using blood. The receptors were gathered from a woman between 40 and 55 years old in good health.

Notes on this clonotype: The germline gene is not matched at one end of the junction; a read error may be the cause. The chain is built from TRBV7-9 and TRBJ2-7, with a weak D call TRBD2 (6 bases). CDR3 length: 13 amino acids. Germline-derived CDR1 and CDR2 are SEHNR and FQNEAQ (reference sequence). The CDR3: CASSSIIADELYF. For the CDR3, the DNA is TGTGCCAGCAGCTCCATCATAGCGGACGAGCTGTACTTC.

As for this clonotype: At one boundary the junction diverges from the germline segment, which might be a read error. The chain uses TRBV13 and TRBJ2-7; 7 nucleotides agree with TRBD2. The CDR3 length is 15 residues. The germline CDR1 and CDR2 sequences are PRHDT and FYEKMQ (reference sequence). DNA of the CDR3: TGTACCAGCAGCCCGGGACTAACGAGCTCCTACGAGCAGTACTTC. Protein: CTSSPGLTSSYEQYF.

The chain couples TRBV2 to TRBJ2-3; D is undetermined. CDR1 SNHLY and CDR2 FYNNEI come from the germline V gene. This CDR3 has 17 residues. V was pared by 0 bases and J by 0 bases, with 13 bases between. CDR3 nucleotide sequence: TGTGCCAGCAGTGAAGCGCTTCAGGAAACTAGCACAGATACGCAGTATTTT. It translates to CASSEALQETSTDTQYF.

Comments on this clonotype: It may be a read error: a sequence one base away is much more abundant. The chain is built from TRBV3-1 and TRBJ2-4; D gene uncertain. V was cut by 0 bases and J by 13 bases, with 13 bases left in between. Germline values: CDR1 LGHDT, CDR2 YNNKEL (reference sequence). The CDR3 loop spans 13 amino acids. CDR3 amino acids: CASSQDRQNEQYF. The CDR3 DNA reads as TGTGCCAGCAGCCAAGATCGACAAAATGAGCAGTACTTC.

This clonotype was detected a few times. In DNA, the CDR3 is TGCGCCAGCAGCCCGTCCCCACAGGCCGTCTACGAGCAGTACTTC. It is translated as CASSPSPQAVYEQYF. The chain recombines TRBV4-1 with TRBJ2-7; D is possibly TRBD1 (5 bases). The CDR3 runs to 15 residues. Germline V gene sequence: CDR1 MGHRA, CDR2 YSYEKL. Trimming stripped 4 bases from V and 3 bases from J, with 16 bases between.

In this sample, this clonotype turned up many times. This rearrangement joins TRBV7-9 to TRBJ1-6; no clear D gene. Trimming left V 1 base short and J 4 bases short, with 5 bases between. Germline CDR1 is SEHNR and CDR2 is FQNEAQ (reference sequence). The CDR3 extends over 14 amino acids. This CDR3 reads CASSLDQYNSPLHF. For the CDR3, the DNA is TGTGCCAGCAGCTTAGACCAATATAATTCACCCCTCCACTTT.

As regards this clonotype: The junction shows a germline mismatch at one end, possibly a read error. The rearrangement links TRBV9 to TRBJ2-1; TRBD2 is a possible D gene (5 bases). The CDR3 totals 15 residues. Looked up from germline, CDR1 is SGDLS and CDR2 is YYNGEE. The CDR3: CASSVTAGGGNEQFF. The CDR3 DNA sequence: TGTGCCAGTAGCGTAACGGCAGGTGGAGGCAATGAGCAGTTCTTC.

This clonotype was seen at least ten times. The gene calls are TRBV4-3 and TRBJ1-4; tentatively, D is TRBD1 (5 bases). This CDR3 has 14 amino acids. CDR1 and CDR2 from the germline V gene are LGHNA and YSLEER. V shed 1 base and J shed 7 bases, with 10 bases lying between them. The CDR3 sequence: CASSQGKGSEKLFF. CDR3 nucleotide sequence: TGCGCCAGCAGCCAAGGGAAGGGGAGTGAAAAACTGTTTTTT.

This clonotype was counted at least ten times. V gene TRBV5-5 combines with J gene TRBJ2-1; TRBD1 matches at 8 bases. V lost 2 bases to trimming and J lost 7 bases; unmatched junction nucleotides: 8. This CDR3 region has 15 residues. CDR1 is SGHKS, CDR2 YYEKEE, per germline (reference sequence). The DNA for the CDR3 is TGTGCCAGCAGCTTCGGACAGGGAAATAAGAATGAGCAGTTCTTC. It translates to CASSFGQGNKNEQFF.

Concerning this clonotype: This clone may be a read error of a much larger clone one base away. This chain joins TRBV19 and TRBJ2-1; either TRBD1 or TRBD2 may supply D (5 bases each). The germline gives CDR1 LNHDA, CDR2 SQIVND (reference sequence). This CDR3 region has 15 residues. CDR3 residues: CASSISGTSYNGQFF. The CDR3 DNA sequence: TGTGCCAGTAGTATATCGGGGACCTCTTACAATGGGCAGTTCTTC.

In this sample, this clonotype turned up many times. At one end the junction does not follow the germline gene, possibly because of a read error. The chain joins TRBV5-1 to TRBJ2-7, with D possibly being TRBD2 (5 bases). This CDR3 is 14 amino acids long. Per germline, CDR1 SGHRS and CDR2 YFSETQ. DNA for the CDR3: TGTGCCAGCAGCTTGTCGGGATACTCCTACGAGCAGTACTTC. It encodes CASSLSGYSYEQYF.

This clonotype appeared a few times. The chain has TRBV6-1 and TRBJ2-7, with D perhaps being TRBD1 or TRBD2 (5 bases each). CDR3 length equals 13 residues. Germline-derived CDR1 and CDR2 are MNHNS and SASEGT. V lost 6 bases, J lost 0 bases, and 9 bases lay in between. The CDR3 bases are TGTGCCAGCAGACGGGACGACTCCTACGAGCAGTACTTC. This encodes CASRRDDSYEQYF.

A single count supports this clonotype. This chain links TRBV28 with TRBJ2-5, with 8 bases lining up with TRBD2. CDR1 and CDR2 from the germline V gene are MDHEN and SYDVKM. This CDR3 is 13 amino acids long. After removal of 8 bases from V and 1 base from J, the junction contained 3 bases not matched to a gene. In DNA form, the CDR3 reads TGTGCCAGCGGGGCGGGGGGCCAAGAGACCCAGTACTTC. It is translated as CASGAGGQETQYF.

This clonotype was recorded at least ten times. V gene TRBV4-3 combines with J gene TRBJ2-7; 7 positions match TRBD2. V gave up 0 bases and J gave up 1 base; unmatched junction bases: 3. The germline gives CDR1 LGHNA, CDR2 YSLEER. The CDR3 extends over 15 amino acids. The chain's CDR3 is CASSQDWGGSYEQYF. CDR3 sequence (DNA): TGCGCCAGCAGCCAAGATTGGGGGGGGTCCTACGAGCAGTACTTC.

This clonotype has a count of ten or more. This may stem from a read error, because a much larger clone lies one nucleotide away. V gene TRBV5-5 combines with J gene TRBJ2-7, with D hard to call. V shed 3 bases and J shed 1 base, with 11 bases lying between them. Looked up from germline, CDR1 is SGHKS and CDR2 is YYEKEE (reference sequence). This CDR3 has 14 residues. The CDR3 spells CASSWAAGSYEQYF. CDR3 sequence (DNA): TGTGCCAGCAGCTGGGCCGCCGGATCCTACGAGCAGTACTTC.

This clonotype showed up many times. CDR3 region: CASSLWVNVLTF. As DNA, the CDR3 is TGTGCCAGCAGCCTGTGGGTTAACGTCCTGACTTTC. V usage is TRBV11-2 and J usage is TRBJ2-6; the D is unclear. Germline-derived CDR1 and CDR2 are SGHAT and FQNNGV. The V and J ends lost 5 bases and 10 bases respectively, with 9 bases between them. CDR3 length equals 12 residues.

CDR3 DNA: TGTGCCACCAGCCCCAGAGCAGGGGACGAGCAGTACTTC. Translated, it gives CATSPRAGDEQYF. The chain has TRBV15 and TRBJ2-7; maybe TRBD1 (6 bases). Germline CDR1 LNHNV, CDR2 YYDKDF (reference sequence). This CDR3 comprises 13 residues. V shed 5 bases and J shed 5 bases, with 13 bases lying between them.

This clonotype has more than one count but fewer than ten. Since a much larger clone is just one base distant, this may be a read error. V usage is TRBV29-1 and J usage is TRBJ1-1, with D possibly being TRBD1 (6 bases). The germline V and J ends were trimmed by 3 bases and 7 bases, with 15 bases remaining between them. The CDR3 loop spans 13 amino acids. CDR1 and CDR2 from the germline V gene are SQVTM and ANQGSEA. The CDR3 here is CSVDRGKGDEAFF. CDR3 nucleotide sequence: TGCAGCGTTGATCGGGGGAAGGGGGATGAAGCTTTCTTT.

This clonotype was seen at least ten times. V usage is TRBV27 and J usage is TRBJ1-6; no reliable D call. CDR3 length: 13 amino acids. V lost 2 bases and J 10 bases, leaving 9 bases between the germline ends. Germline CDR1 is MNHEY and CDR2 is SMNVEV (reference sequence). The CDR3 loop is CASSLGSGSPLHF. In DNA, the CDR3 is TGTGCCAGCAGTTTAGGGTCGGGCTCACCCCTCCACTTT.

This clonotype was seen only a few times. This chain uses TRBV12-3 or TRBV12-4 with TRBJ2-1; tentative D call: TRBD2 (5 bases). V was pared by 8 bases and J by 0 bases, with 14 bases between. CDR3 size: 15 residues. The CDR3 nucleotides are TGTGCCAGCTGTCTAGCCGAGAGCTCCTACAATGAGCAGTTCTTC. This sequence encodes CASCLAESSYNEQFF.

As regards this clonotype: Just one base apart from a much larger clone, this may be a read error. This chain uses TRBV24-1 with TRBJ2-1; D is possibly TRBD1 (5 bases). The J call could be wrong; TRBJ2-7 is a better fit for the DNA end. There are 16 residues in the CDR3. Germline-derived CDR1 and CDR2 are KGHDR and SFDVKD. The CDR3 nucleotides read TGTGCCACCAGTGATTTAGGCAGGGCAACCTACAATGAGCAGTACTTC. Protein product: CATSDLGRATYNEQYF.

This clonotype has more than one count but fewer than ten. V is TRBV25-1 and J is TRBJ2-7, with D perhaps TRBD1 (6 bases). The CDR3 contains 15 residues. Germline V gene lookup returns CDR1 MGHDK and CDR2 SYGVNS. V shed 3 bases and J shed 0 bases, with 12 bases lying between them. For the CDR3, the DNA is TGTGCCAGCAGTGAGAACGCCAGGGGCTCCTACGAGCAGTACTTC. Residues: CASSENARGSYEQYF.